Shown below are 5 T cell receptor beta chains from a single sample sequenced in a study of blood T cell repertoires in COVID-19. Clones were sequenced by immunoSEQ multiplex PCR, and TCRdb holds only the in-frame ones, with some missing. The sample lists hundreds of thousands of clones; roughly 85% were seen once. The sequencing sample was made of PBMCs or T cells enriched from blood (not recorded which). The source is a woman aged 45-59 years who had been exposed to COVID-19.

The CDR3 sequence: CASSLLSGGQYTQYF. CDR3 in DNA: TGTGCCAGCAGCCTCCTCTCCGGGGGGCAGTATACGCAGTATTTT. This chain joins TRBV14 and TRBJ2-3; D is perhaps TRBD2 (7 bases). CDR1 is SGHDN and CDR2 is FVKESK in the germline V gene. The CDR3 totals 15 residues. Trimming shortened V by 4 bases and J by 7 bases, and 18 bases separated the two germline ends.

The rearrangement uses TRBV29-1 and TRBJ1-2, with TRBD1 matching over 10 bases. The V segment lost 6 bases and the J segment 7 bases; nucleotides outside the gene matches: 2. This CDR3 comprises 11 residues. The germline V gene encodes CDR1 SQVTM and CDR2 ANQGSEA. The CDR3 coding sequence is TGCAGCGTGGGGACAGGGGCTGGCTACACCTTC. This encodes CSVGTGAGYTF. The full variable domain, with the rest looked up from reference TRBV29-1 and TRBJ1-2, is SAVISQKPSRDICQRGTSLTIQCQVDSQVTMMFWYRQQPGQSLTLIATANQGSEATYESGFVIDKFPISRPNLTFSTLTVSNMSPEDSSIYLCSVGTGAGYTFGSGTRLTVV.

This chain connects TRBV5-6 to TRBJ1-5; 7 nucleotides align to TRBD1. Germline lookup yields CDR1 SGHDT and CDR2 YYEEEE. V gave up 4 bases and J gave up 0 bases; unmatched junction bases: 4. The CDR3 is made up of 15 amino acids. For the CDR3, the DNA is TGTGCCAGCAGCCTTACAGGGGTTAGCAATCAGCCCCAGCATTTT. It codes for CASSLTGVSNQPQHF.

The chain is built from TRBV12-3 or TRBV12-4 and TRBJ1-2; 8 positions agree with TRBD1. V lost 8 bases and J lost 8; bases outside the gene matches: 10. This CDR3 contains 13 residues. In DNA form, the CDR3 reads TGTGCCAGCGGGGGACAGGCGGTTTCGGGCTACACCTTC. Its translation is CASGGQAVSGYTF.

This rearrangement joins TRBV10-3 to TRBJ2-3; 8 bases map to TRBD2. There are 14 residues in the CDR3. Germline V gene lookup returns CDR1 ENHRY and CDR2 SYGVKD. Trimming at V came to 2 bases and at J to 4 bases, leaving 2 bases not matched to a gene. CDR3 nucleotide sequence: TGTGCCATCAGTGAGGGACTAGCTGCAGATACGCAGTATTTT. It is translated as CAISEGLAADTQYF.